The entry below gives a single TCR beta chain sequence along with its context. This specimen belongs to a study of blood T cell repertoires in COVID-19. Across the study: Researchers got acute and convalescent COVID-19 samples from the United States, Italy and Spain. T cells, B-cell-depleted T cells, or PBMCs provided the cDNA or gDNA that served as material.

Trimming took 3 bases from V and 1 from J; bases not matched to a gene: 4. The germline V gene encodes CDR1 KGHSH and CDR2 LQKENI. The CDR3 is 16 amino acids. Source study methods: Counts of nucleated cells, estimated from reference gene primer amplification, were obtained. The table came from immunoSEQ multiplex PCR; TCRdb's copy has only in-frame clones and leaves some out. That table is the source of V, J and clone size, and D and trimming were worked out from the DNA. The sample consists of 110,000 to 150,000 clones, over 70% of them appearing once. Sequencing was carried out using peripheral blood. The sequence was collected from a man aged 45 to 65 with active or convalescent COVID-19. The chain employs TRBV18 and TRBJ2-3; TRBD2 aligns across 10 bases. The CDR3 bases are TGTGCCAGCTCACCGGTCCTAGCGGGGGGCACAGATACGCAGTATTTT. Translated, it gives CASSPVLAGGTDTQYF.